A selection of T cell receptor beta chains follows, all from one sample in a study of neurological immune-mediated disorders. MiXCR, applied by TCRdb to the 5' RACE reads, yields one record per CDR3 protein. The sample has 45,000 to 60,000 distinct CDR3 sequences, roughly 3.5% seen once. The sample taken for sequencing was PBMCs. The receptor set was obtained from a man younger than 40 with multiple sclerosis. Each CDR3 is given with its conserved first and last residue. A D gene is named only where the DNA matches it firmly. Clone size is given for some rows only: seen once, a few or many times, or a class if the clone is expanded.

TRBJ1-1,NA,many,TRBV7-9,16,TGTGCCAGCAGCTTAGTCCGGGGTCCCGTGAACACTGAAGCTTTCTTT,CASSLVRGPVNTEAFF
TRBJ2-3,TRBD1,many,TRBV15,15,TGTGCCACTTTGGACAGGCTAGGGGGCACAGATACGCAGTATTTT,CATLDRLGGTDTQYF
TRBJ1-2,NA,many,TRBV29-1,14,TGCAGCGTTGAAGGTCGGGGACTAGACTATGGCTACACCTTC,CSVEGRGLDYGYTF
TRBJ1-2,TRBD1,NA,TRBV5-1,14,TGCGCCAGCAGCCGGACAGGGACTTCTGGGGGCTACACCTTC,CASSRTGTSGGYTF
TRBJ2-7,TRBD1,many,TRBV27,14,TGTGCCAGCAGTTTGACAGGGCCCTCCTACGAGCAGTACTTC,CASSLTGPSYEQYF
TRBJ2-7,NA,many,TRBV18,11,TGTGCCAGCTCACGGGAACGCGAGCAGTACTTC,CASSREREQYF
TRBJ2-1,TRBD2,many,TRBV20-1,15,TGCAGTGCTAGAGGGACTAGTCGGCTCTACAATGAGCAGTTCTTC,CSARGTSRLYNEQFF
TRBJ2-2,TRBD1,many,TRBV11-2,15,TGTGCCAGCAGCACCACAGGGGGAGCAGTCGGGGAGCTGTTTTTT,CASSTTGGAVGELFF
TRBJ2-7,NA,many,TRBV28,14,TGTGCCACCGCGTTTACAACAGGTGGCCACGAGCAGTACTTC,CATAFTTGGHEQYF
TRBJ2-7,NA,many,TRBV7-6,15,TGTGCCAGCAGCTTAGGGAGGGGTCAAGCCTACGAGCAGTACTTC,CASSLGRGQAYEQYF
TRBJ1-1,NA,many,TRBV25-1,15,TGTGCCAGCAGTGAAAAGACAGGACTGAACACTGAAGCTTTCTTT,CASSEKTGLNTEAFF
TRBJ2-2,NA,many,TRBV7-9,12,TGTGCCAGCAGCCACAGCACCGGGGAGCTGTTTTTT,CASSHSTGELFF
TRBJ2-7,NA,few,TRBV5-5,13,TGTGCCAGCAGCTTAGTCAGCTACTACGAGCAGTACTTC,CASSLVSYYEQYF
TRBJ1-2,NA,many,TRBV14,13,TGTGCCAGCAGCCAAGAGAATTGGCTCGGCTACACCTTC,CASSQENWLGYTF
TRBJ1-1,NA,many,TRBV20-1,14,TGCAGTGCTAAGCTGGGACTGTCGAACACTGAAGCTTTCTTT,CSAKLGLSNTEAFF
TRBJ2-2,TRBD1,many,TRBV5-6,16,TGTGCCAGTTTCTTCGGGACAGGGGATGACACCGGGGAGCTGTTTTTT,CASFFGTGDDTGELFF
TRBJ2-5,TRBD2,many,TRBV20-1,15,TGCAGTGCAAGACTAGCGGGAGGGCCGAAGGAGACCCAGTACTTC,CSARLAGGPKETQYF
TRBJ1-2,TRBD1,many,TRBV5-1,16,TGCGCCAGCAGCCCCGACGGGACAGGGGGGAACTATGGCTACACCTTC,CASSPDGTGGNYGYTF
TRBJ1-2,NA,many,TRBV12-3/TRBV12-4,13,TGTGCCAGCAGTTTTGGCAGGGACTATGGCTACACCTTC,CASSFGRDYGYTF
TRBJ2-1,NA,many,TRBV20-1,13,TGCAGTGCTAGAGATCGGGAATGGTCTGAGCAGTTCTTC,CSARDREWSEQFF
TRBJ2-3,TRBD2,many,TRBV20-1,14,TGCAGTGCTAGAGGGACTAGCGGGACAGATACGCAGTATTTT,CSARGTSGTDTQYF
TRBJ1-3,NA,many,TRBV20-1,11,TGCAGTGCTAGCCCTGGAAACACCATATATTTT,CSASPGNTIYF
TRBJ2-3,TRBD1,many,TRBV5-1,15,TGCGCCAGCAGAGGACAGGGGGGCCTCGCAGATACGCAGTATTTT,CASRGQGGLADTQYF
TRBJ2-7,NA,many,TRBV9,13,TGTGCCAGCAGCGCTGGGGGAGTCTACGAGCAGTACTTC,CASSAGGVYEQYF
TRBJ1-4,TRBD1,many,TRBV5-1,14,TGCGCCAGCAGCTTGAACAGGGGTCATGAAAAACTGTTTTTT,CASSLNRGHEKLFF
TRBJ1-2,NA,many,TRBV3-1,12,TGTGCCAGCAGCCGCGAGGGGTATGGCTACACCTTC,CASSREGYGYTF
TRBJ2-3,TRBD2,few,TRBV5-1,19,TGCGCCAGCAGCTTGGAGCTACGAGAACTAGCGGGAGGTAGAGATACGCAGTATTTT,CASSLELRELAGGRDTQYF
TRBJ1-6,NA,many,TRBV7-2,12,TGTGCCAGCAGCTTAGGGGATTCACCCCTCCACTTT,CASSLGDSPLHF
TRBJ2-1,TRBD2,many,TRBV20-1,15,TGCAGTGCTAGAGTAAGGACTAGCGGAGTCAGTGAGCAGTTCTTC,CSARVRTSGVSEQFF
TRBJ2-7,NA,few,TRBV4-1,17,TGCGCCAGCAGCCAAGATAGGAGCCTTTCTAGCTCCTACGAGCAGTACTTC,CASSQDRSLSSSYEQYF
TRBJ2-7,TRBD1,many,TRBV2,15,TGTGCCAGCAGTGAAGGACAGGGTCAGACCTACGAGCAGTACTTC,CASSEGQGQTYEQYF
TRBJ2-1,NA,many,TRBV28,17,TGTGCCAGCAGTTTGCTCATACCGGGAGAGCTCAACAATGAGCAGTTCTTC,CASSLLIPGELNNEQFF
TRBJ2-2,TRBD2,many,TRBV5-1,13,TGCGCCAGCAGCAGGGGAGGGACCGGGGAGCTGTTTTTT,CASSRGGTGELFF
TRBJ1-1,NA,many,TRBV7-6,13,TGTGCCAGCAGCTTCTCCAGGAACACTGAAGCTTTCTTT,CASSFSRNTEAFF
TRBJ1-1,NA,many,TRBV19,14,TGTGCCAGTAGTATCCAACAGGATTCCGCTGAAGCTTTCTTT,CASSIQQDSAEAFF
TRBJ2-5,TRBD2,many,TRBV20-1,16,TGCAGTGCTAGTGGTCCAGCGGGGGCCCTGGGAGAGACCCAGTACTTC,CSASGPAGALGETQYF